Below are 30 T cell receptor beta chains sequenced from a single sample in a study of PD-L1 blockade in urothelial cancer. Libraries were prepared by immunoSEQ multiplex PCR; TCRdb keeps only in-frame clonotypes and omits some of them. The data contain 28,000 or so clones, approximately 86% of them singletons. The source material was PBMCs, sampled around atezolizumab (anti-PD-L1) treatment. Source of these receptors: a man in his 60s with urothelial cancer.

The chain links TRBV11-2 to TRBJ1-1; D ambiguous. The CDR3 consists of 14 residues. The germline gives CDR1 SGHAT, CDR2 FQNNGV. Trimming removed 1 base from V and 3 bases from J, with 9 bases in between. DNA for the CDR3: TGTGCCAGCAGCTTAGGAGCCAAATACACTGAAGCTTTCTTT. Protein product: CASSLGAKYTEAFF.

The CDR3 loop reads CASAIAKNIQYF. In DNA, the CDR3 is TGTGCCAGCGCGATTGCCAAAAACATTCAGTACTTC. The J gene is TRBJ2-4, the V gene TRBV2, with D unclear. The CDR3 runs 12 residues. Between the trimmed V and J ends, which lost 8 bases and 1 base, there was a span of 6 bases. Per germline, CDR1 SNHLY and CDR2 FYNNEI.

This chain uses TRBV7-9 with TRBJ2-7, with 7 positions matching TRBD2. The CDR3 extends over 12 amino acids. J lost 12 bases, V lost 0 bases, and 5 bases had no gene match. The germline V gene has CDR1 SEHNR and CDR2 FQNEAQ (reference sequence). CDR3 amino acids: CASSLAGGGRYF. In nucleotides, the CDR3 is TGTGCCAGCAGCTTAGCGGGGGGGGGAAGGTACTTC.

This chain uses TRBV7-9 with TRBJ2-7; no definite D call. Germline V lookup: CDR1 SEHNR, CDR2 FQNEAQ (reference sequence). Trimming stripped 3 bases from V and 2 bases from J, with 11 bases between. This CDR3 region has 14 residues. The CDR3 loop reads CASSFDSGTYEQYF. The CDR3 DNA reads as TGTGCCAGCAGCTTCGATTCAGGTACCTACGAGCAGTACTTC. Using reference TRBV7-9 and TRBJ2-7 for the parts outside the CDR3, the full variable domain is DTGVSQNPRHKITKRGQNVTFRCDPISEHNRLYWYRQTLGQGPEFLTYFQNEAQLEKSRLLSDRFSAERPKGSFSTLEIQRTEQGDSAMYLCASSFDSGTYEQYFGPGTRLTVT.

The rearrangement joins TRBV27 to TRBJ2-1; tentatively, D is TRBD2 (5 bases). Germline assignment: CDR1 MNHEY and CDR2 SMNVEV (reference sequence). V lost 5 bases and J lost 2, with 16 bases in between. The CDR3 covers 16 residues. CDR3 nucleotide sequence: TGTGCCAGCAGTCCTGTCGGGGAGCCGACCTACAATGAGCAGTTCTTC. It yields the protein CASSPVGEPTYNEQFF.

The chain is built from TRBV7-2 and TRBJ2-1; 8 bases match TRBD1. This CDR3 has 16 residues. After removal of 0 bases from V and 7 bases from J, the junction contained 8 bases not matched to a gene. CDR1 and CDR2 from the germline V gene are SGHTA and FQGNSA. Here the CDR3 reads CASSLARQGWANEQFF. Here the CDR3 DNA reads TGTGCCAGCAGCTTAGCCAGACAGGGGTGGGCAAATGAGCAGTTCTTC.

The chain joins TRBV10-2 to TRBJ2-7, with a possible D match to TRBD1 (6 bases). The V gene's germline CDR1 is WSHSY and CDR2 SAAADI. The V end was cut by 4 bases, the J end by 2 bases, with 6 bases between. The length of the CDR3 is 12 residues. This CDR3 is CASSGTAYEQYF. As DNA, the CDR3 is TGCGCCAGCAGTGGGACAGCCTACGAGCAGTACTTC.

This sequence joins TRBV5-1 and TRBJ1-1; D possibly corresponds to TRBD1 (5 bases). There are 14 residues in the CDR3. Trimming removed 4 bases at V and 7 bases at J, with 17 bases between. Per germline, CDR1 SGHRS and CDR2 YFSETQ. CDR3 coding DNA: TGCGCCAGCAGCACAACAGGAGTCGCCGTTGAAGCTTTCTTT. It specifies CASSTTGVAVEAFF.

J is TRBJ2-2 and V is TRBV7-6; 13 positions agree with TRBD2. CDR1 is SGHVS, CDR2 FNYEAQ, per germline. Trimming removed 5 bases from V and 7 bases from J; junction bases left unmatched: 13. This CDR3 is 18 amino acids long. In nucleotides, the CDR3 is TGTGCCAGCAGCCCCCAGACTAGCGGGGGGCTTTCGGGCGGGGAGCTGTTTTTT. Encoded protein: CASSPQTSGGLSGGELFF.

The chain combines TRBV30 with TRBJ2-1; the match to TRBD2 covers 7 bases. The CDR3 extends over 15 amino acids. Unmatched junction bases numbered 2, after V lost 0 bases and J lost 0 bases. From germline, CDR1 is GTSNPN and CDR2 SVGIG (reference sequence). In DNA, the CDR3 is TGTGCCTGGAGTGTTGGCGGGGGCTCCTACAATGAGCAGTTCTTC. Amino acid sequence: CAWSVGGGSYNEQFF.

This rearrangement joins TRBV5-1 to TRBJ2-3; TRBD1 aligns across 9 bases. Germline V gene lookup returns CDR1 SGHRS and CDR2 YFSETQ. CDR3 length: 13 residues. V lost 6 bases and J lost 4; bases outside the gene matches: 3. CDR3 bases: TGCGCCAGCACGGGACAGGGTCCAGATACGCAGTATTTT. Amino acids: CASTGQGPDTQYF.

The V gene is TRBV6-5, the J gene TRBJ2-3, with a tentative D call TRBD2 (5 bases). The CDR3 sequence is 15 residues long. Per germline, CDR1 MNHEY and CDR2 SVGAGI. V was clipped by 2 bases and J by 4 bases, with 13 bases between them. The CDR3 loop reads CASSYEGFRADTQYF. The CDR3 nucleotides read TGTGCCAGCAGTTACGAGGGATTTAGGGCAGATACGCAGTATTTT.

V is TRBV20-1 and J is TRBJ1-1; D gene uncertain. Germline lookup yields CDR1 DFQATT and CDR2 SNEGSKA (reference sequence). V dropped 2 bases and J dropped 6 bases, with 7 bases sitting between them. The CDR3 covers 11 residues. The CDR3 DNA follows: TGCAGTGCTAGAACACATTCTGAAGCTTTCTTT. It is translated as CSARTHSEAFF.

The rearrangement links TRBV6-1 to TRBJ2-3; no definite D call. CDR1 is MNHNS, CDR2 SASEGT, per germline. The CDR3 has 16 residues. V dropped 2 bases and J dropped 2 bases, with 14 bases sitting between them. The CDR3 region is CASSEFTNNPTDTQYF. CDR3 DNA: TGTGCCAGCAGTGAATTTACGAACAACCCCACAGATACGCAGTATTTT.

The chain carries TRBV5-1 and TRBJ1-2, with TRBD1 identical over 7 bases. The CDR3 is 15 amino acids. The junction had 7 bases not matched to a gene; V was cut back by 3 bases and J by 2 bases. The germline CDR1 and CDR2 sequences are SGHRS and YFSETQ. The DNA of the CDR3 is TGCGCCAGCAGCTACTCCGGGACAGACAACTATGGCTACACCTTC. Translation gives CASSYSGTDNYGYTF.

CDR3: CAWSVGARGSYNEQFF. In nucleotides, the CDR3 is TGTGCCTGGAGTGTAGGGGCCCGAGGCTCCTACAATGAGCAGTTCTTC. The rearrangement uses TRBV30 and TRBJ2-1; weak D call: TRBD1 (5 bases). Per the germline V gene, CDR1 is GTSNPN and CDR2 is SVGIG (reference sequence). Trimming removed 0 bases from V and 0 bases from J, with 12 bases in between. The CDR3 runs to 16 residues.

The chain joins TRBV9 to TRBJ2-7, with D possibly TRBD1 on 6 matching bases. The CDR3 consists of 17 residues. The V gene lost 4 bases and the J gene lost 0 bases, with 20 bases spanning the gap. CDR1 SGDLS and CDR2 YYNGEE come from the germline V gene. CDR3 in amino acids: CASSPQAAFRGSYEQYF. For the CDR3, the DNA is TGTGCCAGCAGCCCCCAGGCTGCTTTCAGGGGCTCCTACGAGCAGTACTTC.

The chain employs TRBV9 and TRBJ1-2; TRBD1 might be the D (6 bases). Trimming removed 4 bases from V and 7 bases from J, with 20 bases in between. This CDR3 comprises 15 residues. Germline assignment: CDR1 SGDLS and CDR2 YYNGEE. The CDR3 sequence: CASSPLTGSASGYTF. As DNA, the CDR3 is TGTGCCAGCAGCCCTTTAACAGGGAGTGCGTCTGGCTACACCTTC.

V gene TRBV7-9 combines with J gene TRBJ2-1; possible D gene TRBD2, 6 bases. V was clipped by 0 bases and J by 1 base, with 7 bases between them. This CDR3 region has 15 residues. Germline CDR1 reads SEHNR; CDR2 reads FQNEAQ (reference sequence). This CDR3 reads CASSLAEGSYNEQFF. CDR3 nucleotides: TGTGCCAGCAGCTTAGCGGAGGGGTCCTACAATGAGCAGTTCTTC.

This clone has a handful of counts. The chain combines TRBV7-3 with TRBJ2-3; 11 positions match TRBD1. The CDR3 is 15 amino acids. Looked up from germline, CDR1 is SGHTA and CDR2 is FQGTGA. With V trimmed by 4 bases and J by 6 bases, 6 bases remained unmatched. The CDR3 bases are TGTGCCAGCAGCTCTGGGACAGGGGGTCCCGATACGCAGTATTTT. It is translated as CASSSGTGGPDTQYF. Full variable domain (missing parts from reference TRBV7-3 and TRBJ2-3): GAGVSQTPSNKVTEKGKYVELRCDPISGHTALYWYRQSLGQGPEFLIYFQGTGAADDSGLPNDRFFAVRPEGSVSTLKIQRTERGDSAVYLCASSSGTGGPDTQYFGPGTRLTVL.

The V gene is TRBV27, the J gene TRBJ2-3; 9 bases fit TRBD2. Losses at the gene ends were 7 bases for V and 4 bases for J; bases not matched to a gene: 9. The V gene's germline CDR1 is MNHEY and CDR2 SMNVEV (reference sequence). This CDR3 has 15 amino acids. CDR3 coding DNA: TGTGCCAGCAATCAGATAGCGGGGGCCCCAGATACGCAGTATTTT. Translation: CASNQIAGAPDTQYF.

This chain connects TRBV7-2 to TRBJ2-5; 12 bases map to TRBD1. V lost 5 bases to trimming and J lost 5 bases; unmatched junction nucleotides: 12. This CDR3 is 17 amino acids long. CDR1 and CDR2 (germline): SGHTA, FQGNSA. In nucleotides, the CDR3 is TGTGCCAGCAGCCCTTCCGGGACAGGGGGCAGGGGGGAGACCCAGTACTTC. This sequence encodes CASSPSGTGGRGETQYF.

This clone was seen a single time. The chain links TRBV2 to TRBJ2-7; D possibly corresponds to TRBD1 (6 bases). Trimming stripped 7 bases from V and 5 bases from J, with 12 bases between. The V gene's germline CDR1 is SNHLY and CDR2 FYNNEI. There are 12 residues in the CDR3. The CDR3 DNA sequence: TGTGCCAGCAATGACGACAGGCACGAGCAGTACTTC. The encoded protein is CASNDDRHEQYF.

This clone has only a few counts. This chain uses TRBV2 with TRBJ1-2; TRBD1 is a possible D gene (6 bases). This CDR3 contains 13 residues. Germline V CDR1 and CDR2: SNHLY, FYNNEI. Trimming took 7 bases from V and 2 from J, leaving 11 bases between them. This CDR3 is CASTTDSNYGYTF. CDR3 sequence (DNA): TGTGCCAGCACCACGGACAGCAACTATGGCTACACCTTC.

The rearrangement uses TRBV5-6 and TRBJ1-1, with a tentative D call TRBD1 (5 bases). V lost 5 bases and J 6 bases, leaving 14 bases between the germline ends. CDR3 size: 13 residues. Germline-derived CDR1 and CDR2 are SGHDT and YYEEEE. As DNA, the CDR3 is TGTGCCAGCAGACGTGGTCAGGGTTCTGAAGCTTTCTTT. It is translated as CASRRGQGSEAFF. Full variable domain (remainder filled in from reference TRBV5-6 and TRBJ1-1): DAGVTQSPTHLIKTRGQQVTLRCSPKSGHDTVSWYQQALGQGPQFIFQYYEEEERQRGNFPDRFSGHQFPNYSSELNVNALLLGDSALYLCASRRGQGSEAFFGQGTRLTVV.

The genes are TRBV6-5 and TRBJ1-5; 7 nucleotides agree with TRBD1. The CDR3 spans 14 residues. Looked up from germline, CDR1 is MNHEY and CDR2 is SVGAGI. V lost 6 bases, J lost 3 bases, and 5 bases stayed unmatched. DNA of the CDR3: TGTGCCAGCAGCCCAGACAGGGACAATCAGCCCCAGCATTTT. This encodes CASSPDRDNQPQHF.

This clone was recorded once. The genes are TRBV19 and TRBJ2-5, with 9 bases fitting TRBD1. From germline, CDR1 is LNHDA and CDR2 SQIVND (reference sequence). CDR3 length: 14 amino acids. V lost 3 bases, J lost 5 bases, and 4 bases stayed unmatched. CDR3 bases: TGTGCCAGTAGTATTACAGGGGGCGGTGAGACCCAGTACTTC. Its protein is CASSITGGGETQYF.

The chain combines TRBV5-8 with TRBJ2-2; the match to TRBD2 covers 7 bases. This CDR3 is built from 14 residues. The germline V gene has CDR1 SGHTS and CDR2 YDEGEE. J lost 4 bases, V lost 5 bases, and 5 bases had no gene match. The CDR3 region is CASRRTSTTGELFF. The CDR3 DNA reads as TGTGCCAGCAGAAGGACTAGTACCACCGGGGAGCTGTTTTTT.

The chain combines TRBV28 with TRBJ2-2; TRBD1 matches 10 bases. Germline values: CDR1 MDHEN, CDR2 SYDVKM. Unmatched junction bases numbered 4, after V lost 5 bases and J lost 7 bases. The CDR3 has 14 amino acids. CDR3 sequence reads: CASSKDRGDGELFF. In DNA, the CDR3 is TGTGCCAGCAGTAAGGACAGGGGGGACGGGGAGCTGTTTTTT.

This clone has just one count. The chain joins TRBV18 to TRBJ1-1; D perhaps matches TRBD1 (6 bases). The V gene's germline CDR1 is KGHSH and CDR2 LQKENI. Trimming removed 3 bases at V and 1 base at J, with 15 bases between. The CDR3 runs 16 residues. The CDR3 sequence: CASSPLGGRSNTEAFF. The CDR3, as DNA: TGTGCCAGCTCACCCCTGGGGGGGCGGTCGAACACTGAAGCTTTCTTT.